These 21 T cell receptor beta chains originate from one sample sequenced in a study of prognosis after radiotherapy for stage I lung cancer. CDR3 of TCR beta was amplified from genomic DNA via a two-round multiplex PCR. Amplification in first-round PCR relied on primers specific to each TRBV and TRBJ gene. TCRdb fed the multiplex PCR reads into MiXCR, producing one record per CDR3 protein. This table holds around 20,000 distinct CDR3 sequences, less than 70% found once. The source material was PBMCs, sampled before or after stereotactic body radiation therapy (not recorded which). These receptors all stem from a donor over 45 with non-small cell lung cancer.

Regarding this clonotype: Given a far larger clone just one base away, this is likely a sequencing read error. The genes are TRBV11-3 and TRBJ2-1; TRBD2 is a possible D gene (5 bases). The CDR3 is made up of 13 amino acids. Per the germline V gene, CDR1 is SGHNT and CDR2 is YENEEA. The CDR3 region has the DNA TGTGCCAGCAGCTTAAGTGGTGGGAGTTTGCAGTTATTC. Amino acids: CASSLSGGSLQLF.

In this sample, this clonotype turned up a few times. Being one base from a much bigger clone, this may be a read error. The V gene is TRBV7-9, the J gene TRBJ2-7; D tentatively fits TRBD1 or TRBD2 (5 bases each). This CDR3 spans 15 amino acids. Between the trimmed V and J ends, which lost 2 bases and 5 bases, there was a span of 16 bases. The V gene's germline CDR1 is SEHNR and CDR2 FQNEAQ (reference sequence). The CDR3: CASSLCRGRGDEQYF. CDR3 bases: TGTGCCAGCAGCTTATGCCGGGGACGGGGCGACGAGCAGTACTTC. Together with reference TRBV7-9 and TRBJ2-7, the CDR3 gives the full variable domain: DTGVSQNPRHKITKRGQNVTFRCDPISEHNRLYWYRQTLGQGPEFLTYFQNEAQLEKSRLLSDRFSAERPKGSFSTLEIQRTEQGDSAMYLCASSLCRGRGDEQYFGPGTRLTVT.

The chain couples TRBV20-1 to TRBJ1-6; 8 bases fit TRBD1. This CDR3 has 15 amino acids. Germline V gives CDR1 DFQATT, CDR2 SNEGSKA (reference sequence). Germline trimming cut 0 bases from V and 7 bases from J; bases unmatched to any gene: 5. The CDR3: CSAREVAGGNSPLHF. CDR3 DNA sequence: TGCAGTGCTAGAGAAGTAGCAGGGGGCAATTCACCCCTCCACTTT.

By its share, this clonotype is medium-sized. The chain is built from TRBV6-1 and TRBJ2-1; D remains ambiguous. The length of the CDR3 is 16 residues. CDR1 MNHNS and CDR2 SASEGT come from the germline V gene. V lost 4 bases to trimming and J lost 0 bases, with 13 bases between them. The CDR3 DNA follows: TGTGCCAGCAGTGCAACGACAACAAGCTCCTACAATGAGCAGTTCTTC. Residues: CASSATTTSSYNEQFF.

Worth noting for this clonotype: A far larger clone lies a single base away; this is likely a read error. The V gene is TRBV6-4, the J gene TRBJ1-5; D perhaps matches TRBD1 (5 bases). CDR3 length equals 13 residues. Germline V lookup: CDR1 MRHNA, CDR2 SNTAGT. The ends were cut back, 8 bases at V and 6 bases at J, with 14 bases in the middle. The CDR3: CASGLGDGQPQHF. The CDR3 DNA is TGTGCCAGCGGGTTGGGGGATGGTCAGCCCCAGCATTTT.

J is TRBJ2-5 and V is TRBV15; TRBD1 agrees at 8 bases. Trimming cost V 3 bases and J 4 bases; bases outside gene matches: 7. Germline lookup yields CDR1 LNHNV and CDR2 YYDKDF (reference sequence). The CDR3 runs 15 residues. CDR3 sequence: CATSRYRGCGETQYF. The CDR3 DNA is TGTGCCACCAGCAGGTACAGGGGGTGTGGAGAGACCCAGTACTTC.

The rearrangement joins TRBV20-1 to TRBJ2-2; D assignment may be TRBD1 or TRBD2 (6 bases each). The V gene lost 3 bases and the J gene lost 3 bases, with 11 bases spanning the gap. The CDR3 consists of 14 residues. In germline, CDR1 is DFQATT, CDR2 SNEGSKA (reference sequence). The CDR3 sequence is CSASPGGDTGELFF. As DNA, the CDR3 is TGCAGTGCTAGCCCCGGGGGCGACACCGGGGAGCTGTTTTTT.

The rearrangement joins TRBV30 to TRBJ2-3, with TRBD2 as a possible D gene (5 bases). This CDR3 is 15 amino acids long. Germline values: CDR1 GTSNPN, CDR2 SVGIG (reference sequence). Between the trimmed V and J ends, which lost 4 bases and 0 bases, there was a span of 14 bases. The CDR3 region is CAWTPLGISTDTQYF. The CDR3 DNA is TGTGCCTGGACACCCCTCGGGATTAGCACAGATACGCAGTATTTT.

This clonotype is classed as medium-sized. This chain joins TRBV7-8 and TRBJ1-2; possibly TRBD1 for D (6 bases). Germline V gives CDR1 SGHVS, CDR2 FQNEAQ. This CDR3 region has 14 residues. Trimming left V 5 bases short and J 3 bases short, with 13 bases between. CDR3 in DNA: TGTGCCAGCAGCCGAGAAGGGGGAGACTATGGCTACACCTTC. Translated, it gives CASSREGGDYGYTF.

The J gene is TRBJ2-3, the V gene TRBV12-3 or TRBV12-4; 7 nucleotides line up with TRBD2. The CDR3 length is 13 residues. After removal of 9 bases from V and 3 bases from J, the junction contained 6 bases not matched to a gene. The CDR3 DNA sequence: TGTGCCAGAAGTGGGACTAAAACAGATACGCAGTATTTT. Translated, it gives CARSGTKTDTQYF.

V is TRBV6-1 and J is TRBJ1-6; D perhaps matches TRBD1 (6 bases). The ends were cut back, 5 bases at V and 4 bases at J, with 12 bases in the middle. Germline values: CDR1 MNHNS, CDR2 SASEGT. The CDR3 length is 15 residues. CDR3 sequence (DNA): TGTGCCAGCAGTTGGGGGGCACAGTATAATTCACCCCTCCACTTT. Translating gives CASSWGAQYNSPLHF.

This clonotype appeared many times. The rearrangement uses TRBV9 and TRBJ2-1; 11 bases match TRBD2. The CDR3 is made up of 14 amino acids. The germline gives CDR1 SGDLS, CDR2 YYNGEE. The V segment lost 4 bases and the J segment 10 bases; nucleotides outside the gene matches: 7. The CDR3 DNA reads TGTGCCAGCAGCTTTACTAGCGGGAGTATAGAGCAGTTCTTC. This sequence encodes CASSFTSGSIEQFF.

V is TRBV20-1 and J is TRBJ2-1; D is possibly TRBD1 (5 bases). The germline CDR1 and CDR2 sequences are DFQATT and SNEGSKA (reference sequence). V dropped 8 bases and J dropped 10 bases, with 18 bases sitting between them. This CDR3 has 12 residues. This chain's CDR3 is CSSTLGHREQFF. The CDR3 bases are TGCAGTTCCACACTGGGTCACAGGGAGCAGTTCTTC.

The chain is built from TRBV7-9 and TRBJ1-1; unclear D gene. This CDR3 comprises 12 residues. Germline V lookup: CDR1 SEHNR, CDR2 FQNEAQ (reference sequence). The V and J ends lost 6 bases and 2 bases respectively, with 7 bases between them. This chain's CDR3 is CASRPSNTEAFF. CDR3 in DNA: TGTGCCAGCAGGCCATCTAACACTGAAGCTTTCTTT.

This clonotype showed up many times. The genes are TRBV20-1 and TRBJ2-4; D is undetermined. Germline CDR1 is DFQATT and CDR2 is SNEGSKA (reference sequence). This CDR3 spans 10 amino acids. The ends were cut back, 4 bases at V and 8 bases at J, with 6 bases in the middle. The CDR3 region has the DNA TGCAGTGCTATCGGGTACATTCAGTACTTC. It is translated as CSAIGYIQYF.

The V gene is TRBV6-5, the J gene TRBJ1-1; D is undetermined. Trimming left V 5 bases short and J 0 bases short, with 16 bases between. Germline assignment: CDR1 MNHEY and CDR2 SVGAGI. The CDR3 totals 16 residues. CDR3 loop: CASSQRHLSLNTEAFF. As DNA, the CDR3 is TGTGCCAGCAGTCAAAGACACTTATCACTGAACACTGAAGCTTTCTTT.

V is TRBV6-2 or TRBV6-3 and J is TRBJ2-3, with 10 bases identical to TRBD1. The CDR3 length is 14 residues. Germline-derived CDR1 and CDR2 are MNHEY and SVGEGT. V shed 2 bases and J 10 bases; nucleotides not matched to a gene: 6. This CDR3 is CASSYETGGSAQYF. Written as DNA, the CDR3 is TGTGCCAGCAGTTACGAGACAGGGGGCAGTGCGCAGTATTTT.

By sample fraction, this clonotype is medium-sized (0.01 to 0.1%). The germline gene is not matched at one end of the junction; a read error may be the cause. This chain connects TRBV11-2 to TRBJ2-7, with D possibly TRBD1 on 5 matching bases. The CDR3 spans 17 residues. Germline loops: CDR1 SGHAT, CDR2 FQNNGV. CDR3 in amino acids: CASSLVIQATSSYEQYF. CDR3 DNA: TGTGCCAGCAGTTTAGTCATACAGGCGACGAGCTCCTACGAGCAGTACTTC.

The chain recombines TRBV29-1 with TRBJ2-5, with D tentatively TRBD2 (6 bases). Germline CDR1 is SQVTM and CDR2 is ANQGSEA. V lost 6 bases and J 5 bases, leaving 19 bases between the germline ends. This CDR3 comprises 14 residues. The CDR3 protein is CSVTPGLPVETQYF. The CDR3 bases are TGCAGCGTCACTCCGGGACTCCCAGTCGAGACCCAGTACTTC.

As for this clonotype: This may stem from a read error, because a much larger clone lies one nucleotide away. The chain is built from TRBV27 and TRBJ1-1, with a weak D call TRBD1 (5 bases). CDR1 MNHEY and CDR2 SMNVEV come from the germline V gene (reference sequence). The CDR3 is 11 amino acids. Trimming took off 7 bases at V and 7 bases at J, with 10 bases between the two ends. CDR3 amino acids: CASMGPIEAFF. As DNA, the CDR3 is TGTGCCAGCATGGGGCCAATTGAAGCTTTCTTT.

Notes on this clonotype: It is likely a read error: a sequence one base away is far more abundant. The rearrangement links TRBV2 to TRBJ1-2; D call uncertain. There are 16 residues in the CDR3. V shed 6 bases and J shed 3 bases, with 20 bases lying between them. The V gene's germline CDR1 is SNHLY and CDR2 FYNNEI. The CDR3 here is CASSLARIPLDYGYTF. The CDR3 bases are TGTGCCAGCAGCCTGGCCAGGATTCCCCTGGACTATGGCTACACCTTC. The whole variable domain, filled in from reference TRBV2 and TRBJ1-2, reads EPEVTQTPSHQVTQMGQEVILRCVPISNHLYFYWYRQILGQKVEFLVSFYNNEISEKSEIFDDQFSVERPDGSNFTLKIRSTKLEDSAMYFCASSLARIPLDYGYTFGSGTRLTVV.